This T cell receptor beta chain appears in the sequencing data of a study of T cell changes during pregnancy in multiple sclerosis. The CDR3 loop spans 12 amino acids. Germline CDR1 and CDR2: LNHNV and YYDKDF (reference sequence). The V end was cut by 8 bases, the J end by 4 bases, with 9 bases between. Libraries were prepared by immunoSEQ multiplex PCR; TCRdb keeps only in-frame clonotypes and omits some of them. Among roughly 40,000 clones listed, more than 85% were seen once. This material consisted of CD4+ T cells from peripheral blood mononuclear cells, taken after pregnancy. V is TRBV15 and J is TRBJ1-3; TRBD1 is a possible D gene (6 bases). This clonotype was sampled from a female donor in good health, enrolled as a control in a pregnancy study. The DNA for the CDR3 is TGTGCCACCCAGGGGAACGGAAACACCATATATTTT. Amino acid sequence: CATQGNGNTIYF.